This T cell receptor (beta chain) was identified during a study of blood T cell repertoires in COVID-19. Study overall: Material from acute and convalescent COVID-19 was sourced from the United States, Italy and Spain. T cells, B-cell-depleted T cells, or PBMCs provided the cDNA or gDNA that served as material.

In the authors' workflow: Estimation of nucleated cell counts was performed using reference gene primer amplification. Libraries were prepared by immunoSEQ multiplex PCR; TCRdb keeps only in-frame clonotypes and omits some of them. The V and J calls and clone size were taken over from that table, and D and trimming were inferred from the DNA. The sample has 55,000 to 65,000 clones; just under 85% are singletons. The CDR3 totals 15 residues. Trimming removed 3 bases at V and 1 base at J, with 10 bases between. The germline V gene has CDR1 MNHEY and CDR2 SMNVEV (reference sequence). Source material: peripheral blood. The clonotype originates from a man aged 60 to 75 with acute or convalescent COVID-19. V and J are TRBV27 and TRBJ1-5; a possible D gene is TRBD1 (6 bases). This CDR3 is CASSLSGESNQPQHF. The CDR3 DNA reads as TGTGCCAGCAGTTTGTCAGGGGAAAGCAATCAGCCCCAGCATTTT.